Shown below are 20 T cell receptor beta chains from a single sample sequenced in a study of CD8 T cell repertoires and HIV-1 epitope variants. Data came from immunoSEQ multiplex PCR; TCRdb stores just in-frame clones and leaves some out. The sample has around 6,000 clones; about 67% are singletons. Their recognized antigens are unknown. Sequencing used cultured CD8+ T cells derived from PBMCs. These receptors came from a male donor with HIV.

The V call is TRBV19, the J call TRBJ2-4; 7 bases agree with TRBD1. V lost 6 bases and J lost 9; bases outside the gene matches: 8. CDR1 is LNHDA, CDR2 SQIVND, per germline (reference sequence). CDR3 length equals 13 residues. The CDR3: CASSTLQGSIQYF. CDR3 nucleotide sequence: TGTGCCAGTAGCACTTTACAGGGGAGCATTCAGTACTTC.

This clone was seen a single time. V gene TRBV13 combines with J gene TRBJ2-1, with 7 bases identical to TRBD1. This CDR3 is built from 17 residues. Germline CDR1 and CDR2: PRHDT and FYEKMQ (reference sequence). Germline trimming cut 5 bases from V and 0 bases from J; bases unmatched to any gene: 10. CDR3 sequence (DNA): TGTGCCAGCAGCGTAAACAGGGGTTCTGGCTCCTACAATGAGCAGTTCTTC. This sequence encodes CASSVNRGSGSYNEQFF. Full variable domain (missing parts from reference TRBV13 and TRBJ2-1): AAGVIQSPRHLIKEKRETATLKCYPIPRHDTVYWYQQGPGQDPQFLISFYEKMQSDKGSIPDRFSAQQFSDYHSELNMSSLELGDSALYFCASSVNRGSGSYNEQFFGPGTRLTVL.

This clone has just one count. This sequence joins TRBV5-6 and TRBJ2-3, with D tentatively TRBD1 or TRBD2 (6 bases each). Germline V CDR1 and CDR2: SGHDT, YYEEEE. Trimming stripped 1 base from V and 14 bases from J, with 20 bases between. This CDR3 has 14 residues. The CDR3: CASSLFTGRRVWYF. The CDR3 nucleotides are TGTGCCAGCAGCTTGTTTACAGGGAGGAGGGTTTGGTATTTT.

V gene TRBV19 combines with J gene TRBJ1-1; D gene unclear. Germline V lookup: CDR1 LNHDA, CDR2 SQIVND (reference sequence). CDR3 length: 12 amino acids. V was shortened by 6 bases and J by 6 bases, with 11 bases between the two germline ends. CDR3 coding DNA: TGTGCCAGTAGCGAGTCCTTTCCTGAAGCTTTCTTT. Amino acid sequence: CASSESFPEAFF.

This clone has only a few counts. V and J are TRBV4-3 and TRBJ2-7; TRBD1 matches 9 bases. CDR1 and CDR2 (germline): LGHNA, YSLEER. The CDR3 loop spans 15 amino acids. V shed 4 bases and J 6 bases; nucleotides not matched to a gene: 10. CDR3 DNA sequence: TGCGCCAGCAGCCTATCCGACAGGGGGGAACGCGAGCAGTACTTC. Its protein is CASSLSDRGEREQYF.

The chain joins TRBV6-5 to TRBJ2-7; 7 bases align to TRBD1. Germline CDR1 reads MNHEY; CDR2 reads SVGAGI. The junction had 10 bases not matched to a gene; V was cut back by 5 bases and J by 6 bases. This CDR3 spans 14 amino acids. CDR3 DNA: TGTGCCAGCAGTCGAGACAGGGATTCGGGCGAGCAGTACTTC. Protein: CASSRDRDSGEQYF.

CDR3 DNA: TGTGCCAGCAGTTACCCAGGAGACTATGGCTACACCTTC. Encoded protein: CASSYPGDYGYTF. V and J are TRBV6-6 and TRBJ1-2; D gene ambiguous. This CDR3 spans 13 amino acids. Trimming removed 2 bases at V and 3 bases at J, with 7 bases between. CDR1 and CDR2 (germline): MNHNY, SVGAGI (reference sequence).

The CDR3 coding sequence is TGTGCCACCAGCGCACACCCGACAGGGCCTGAAGCTTTCTTT. Its protein product is CATSAHPTGPEAFF. This chain connects TRBV15 to TRBJ1-1, with 7 bases fitting TRBD1. V shed 5 bases and J 6 bases; nucleotides not matched to a gene: 9. The CDR3 spans 14 residues. CDR1 is LNHNV, CDR2 YYDKDF, per germline (reference sequence).

The genes are TRBV30 and TRBJ1-6; weak D call: TRBD1 (6 bases). Germline values: CDR1 GTSNPN, CDR2 SVGIG (reference sequence). The V gene lost 2 bases and the J gene lost 9 bases, with 17 bases spanning the gap. CDR3 size: 15 residues. The CDR3 bases are TGTGCCTGGAGTCCCCAGTGGGGGGCGGGTTCACCCCTCCACTTT. It yields the protein CAWSPQWGAGSPLHF. Using reference TRBV30 and TRBJ1-6 for the parts outside the CDR3, the full variable domain is SQTIHQWPATLVQPVGSPLSLECTVEGTSNPNLYWYRQAAGRGLQLLFYSVGIGQISSEVPQNLSASRPQDRQFILSSKKLLLSDSGFYLCAWSPQWGAGSPLHFGNGTRLTVT.

The CDR3 sequence is CASSQDIAGGPGKTQYF. The CDR3 DNA sequence: TGTGCCAGCAGCCAAGACATAGCGGGAGGGCCAGGAAAGACCCAGTACTTC. The chain combines TRBV4-2 with TRBJ2-5; 11 bases map to TRBD2. V gave up 0 bases and J gave up 6 bases; unmatched junction bases: 9. The length of the CDR3 is 17 residues. Germline-derived CDR1 and CDR2 are LGHNA and YNFKEQ.

V and J are TRBV11-2 and TRBJ1-2; TRBD1 is a possible D gene (6 bases). Trimming left V 2 bases short and J 8 bases short, with 15 bases between. There are 14 residues in the CDR3. The V gene's germline CDR1 is SGHAT and CDR2 FQNNGV. CDR3 in DNA: TGTGCCAGCAGCTTACAGGTGCCAGGGGAAGGCTACACCTTC. Translated: CASSLQVPGEGYTF.

The chain recombines TRBV23-1 with TRBJ1-2; D is ambiguous. TRBV23-1 is an ORF, with its function uncertain. Trimming removed 6 bases at V and 3 bases at J, with 20 bases between. This CDR3 region has 16 residues. The CDR3 sequence: CASSQDPPDLDYGYTF. For the CDR3, the DNA is TGCGCCAGCAGCCAAGATCCCCCAGACTTGGACTATGGCTACACCTTC.

J is TRBJ1-1 and V is TRBV7-6; D is uncertain. This CDR3 comprises 14 residues. Trimming took 2 bases from V and 1 from J, leaving 8 bases between them. Germline V CDR1 and CDR2: SGHVS, FNYEAQ. This CDR3 is CASSLTPENTEAFF. The CDR3 DNA reads TGTGCCAGCAGCTTAACCCCGGAGAACACTGAAGCTTTCTTT.

The chain employs TRBV10-2 and TRBJ2-3, with unresolved D. Germline values: CDR1 WSHSY, CDR2 SAAADI. The CDR3 has 16 residues. V lost 0 bases, J lost 1 base, and 11 bases lay in between. In DNA form, the CDR3 reads TGCGCCAGCAGTGAGTCGCTGAGACTTGGCACAGATACGCAGTATTTT. Translation gives CASSESLRLGTDTQYF.

DNA for the CDR3: TGTGCCATCAGTGTGGGAGGACAGGGGGGCGAGCAGTACTTC. Its translation: CAISVGGQGGEQYF. V and J are TRBV10-3 and TRBJ2-7; 10 nucleotides line up with TRBD1. Germline CDR1 ENHRY, CDR2 SYGVKD. The trim removed 4 bases at V and 6 bases at J, leaving 6 bases unmatched. This CDR3 is built from 14 residues.

The V gene is TRBV7-9, the J gene TRBJ1-1; unclear D gene. Between the trimmed V and J ends, which lost 5 bases and 9 bases, there was a span of 13 bases. Per germline, CDR1 SEHNR and CDR2 FQNEAQ (reference sequence). CDR3 size: 12 residues. CDR3 in amino acids: CASSPPGRQAFF. CDR3 in DNA: TGTGCCAGCAGCCCACCGGGTCGTCAAGCTTTCTTT.

V is TRBV28 and J is TRBJ2-5; D not resolved. V lost 8 bases and J lost 5, with 15 bases in between. CDR3 length: 13 amino acids. CDR1 is MDHEN, CDR2 SYDVKM, per germline. The CDR3 coding sequence is TGTGCCAGCCGAGTCGTGCTCGGGGAGACCCAGTACTTC. Translating gives CASRVVLGETQYF.

This clone was observed a few times. V gene TRBV28 combines with J gene TRBJ1-5, with 9 bases fitting TRBD1. CDR1 is MDHEN and CDR2 is SYDVKM in the germline V gene. V lost 6 bases to trimming and J lost 7 bases; unmatched junction nucleotides: 7. This CDR3 is 14 amino acids long. CDR3 DNA: TGTGCCAGCAGCTCGACAGGGGGGGAACAGCCCCAGCATTTT. As protein: CASSSTGGEQPQHF.

This chain joins TRBV5-4 and TRBJ2-2, with 12 bases identical to TRBD1. Per germline, CDR1 SGHNT and CDR2 YYREEE (reference sequence). The CDR3 covers 18 residues. J gave up 1 base and V 2 bases, and 6 bases lay outside the gene matches. The DNA for the CDR3 is TGTGCCAGCAGCTTTATGGGGACAGGGGGCTTGAACACCGGGGAGCTGTTTTTT. Translated, it gives CASSFMGTGGLNTGELFF.

This clone is termed medium-sized. CDR3 sequence: CASSYLDMNTEAFF. The CDR3 DNA is TGTGCCAGCAGTTACTTGGATATGAACACTGAAGCTTTCTTT. The chain employs TRBV6-5 and TRBJ1-1; D is uncertain. Germline CDR1 is MNHEY and CDR2 is SVGAGI. This CDR3 is built from 14 residues. V lost 1 base and J 0 bases, leaving 6 bases between the germline ends.